This is a list of T cell receptor beta chains from one sample in a study of T-cell memory formation after mild COVID-19. One entry per CDR3 protein, called by TCRdb with MiXCR from the 5' RACE reads. The sample yields more than 250,000 distinct CDR3 sequences, about a sixth seen once. The source material was PBMCs or a T cell subset sorted from them (not recorded which). Every receptor here comes from a man aged 18-30 years who had mild COVID-19 (a few samples of this study predate the infection). Cell type and time point are not known. The CDR3 runs from the conserved cysteine through the conserved F or W. The D gene is left open where the match is weak. Some rows have no size entry. The others give once, few or many, or a class for an expanded clone.

clone size: few; D gene: -; J gene: TRBJ2-2; CDR3 length: 16; V gene: TRBV12-5; CDR3 protein: CASGFGLPRRTGELFF; CDR3 DNA: TGTGCTAGTGGTTTCGGGCTGCCCAGAAGAACCGGGGAGCTGTTTTTT
clone size: few; D gene: -; J gene: TRBJ2-3; CDR3 length: 12; V gene: TRBV9; CDR3 protein: CASSGTRNWQYF; CDR3 DNA: TGTGCCAGCAGCGGTACCCGGAACTGGCAGTATTTT
clone size: -; D gene: -; J gene: TRBJ1-2; CDR3 length: 14; V gene: TRBV6-5; CDR3 protein: CASSPGTRGYGYTF; CDR3 DNA: TGTGCCAGCAGTCCCGGGACTCGGGGCTATGGCTACACCTTC
clone size: -; D gene: -; J gene: TRBJ2-1; CDR3 length: 17; V gene: TRBV5-6; CDR3 protein: CASSEQPTGTRYNEQFF; CDR3 DNA: TGTGCCAGCAGCGAACAGCCCACCGGGACACGGTACAATGAGCAGTTCTTC
clone size: -; D gene: TRBD1; J gene: TRBJ1-6; CDR3 length: 16; V gene: TRBV20-1; CDR3 protein: CSARDIGEQGISPLHF; CDR3 DNA: TGCAGTGCTAGAGACATAGGAGAACAGGGGATTTCACCCCTCCACTTT
clone size: -; D gene: -; J gene: TRBJ1-1; CDR3 length: 14; V gene: TRBV7-8; CDR3 protein: CASSSWGGNTEAFF; CDR3 DNA: TGTGCCAGCAGCTCGTGGGGTGGGAACACTGAAGCTTTCTTT
clone size: few; D gene: -; J gene: TRBJ1-1; CDR3 length: 13; V gene: TRBV6-5; CDR3 protein: CASSYREGSEAFF; CDR3 DNA: TGTGCCAGCAGTTACCGAGAGGGGAGTGAAGCTTTCTTT
clone size: -; D gene: -; J gene: TRBJ1-5; CDR3 length: 13; V gene: TRBV6-2/TRBV6-3; CDR3 protein: CASSWVPRGPQHF; CDR3 DNA: TGTGCCAGCAGTTGGGTACCTCGGGGGCCCCAGCATTTT
clone size: few; D gene: -; J gene: TRBJ1-1; CDR3 length: 16; V gene: TRBV7-3; CDR3 protein: CASSPKTRDFNTEAFF; CDR3 DNA: TGTGCCAGCAGCCCGAAGACACGGGACTTTAACACTGAAGCTTTCTTT
clone size: many; D gene: -; J gene: TRBJ2-3; CDR3 length: 13; V gene: TRBV24-1; CDR3 protein: CATSDSQLDTQYF; CDR3 DNA: TGTGCCACCAGTGATTCCCAGTTAGATACGCAGTATTTT
clone size: many; D gene: -; J gene: TRBJ2-3; CDR3 length: 13; V gene: TRBV20-1; CDR3 protein: CSARLPGTDTQYF; CDR3 DNA: TGCAGTGCTAGACTCCCAGGGACAGATACGCAGTATTTT
clone size: -; D gene: -; J gene: TRBJ1-1; CDR3 length: 14; V gene: TRBV12-3/TRBV12-4; CDR3 protein: CASSFDRRRAEAFF; CDR3 DNA: TGTGCCAGCAGTTTCGATCGGAGACGGGCTGAAGCTTTCTTT
clone size: few; D gene: TRBD2; J gene: TRBJ2-1; CDR3 length: 16; V gene: TRBV7-3; CDR3 protein: CASSLTASGGGYEQFF; CDR3 DNA: TGTGCCAGCAGCTTAACGGCTAGCGGGGGTGGCTATGAGCAGTTCTTC
clone size: few; D gene: TRBD1; J gene: TRBJ2-5; CDR3 length: 16; V gene: TRBV5-5; CDR3 protein: CASSPDPGRGLETQYF; CDR3 DNA: TGTGCCAGCAGCCCTGACCCTGGCAGGGGGCTTGAGACCCAGTACTTC
clone size: few; D gene: -; J gene: TRBJ1-4; CDR3 length: 15; V gene: TRBV4-3; CDR3 protein: CASSQDLGQGLVLFF; CDR3 DNA: TGCGCCAGCAGCCAAGATCTCGGTCAGGGACTGGTGTTGTTTTTT
clone size: -; D gene: TRBD1; J gene: TRBJ1-4; CDR3 length: 14; V gene: TRBV6-5; CDR3 protein: CADRSQGAYEKLFF; CDR3 DNA: TGTGCCGACCGATCACAGGGGGCCTATGAAAAACTGTTTTTT
clone size: -; D gene: -; J gene: TRBJ2-7; CDR3 length: 13; V gene: TRBV5-1; CDR3 protein: CATRDPGSHEQYF; CDR3 DNA: TGCGCCACAAGAGACCCGGGGTCCCACGAGCAGTACTTC
clone size: few; D gene: TRBD2; J gene: TRBJ2-3; CDR3 length: 14; V gene: TRBV5-1; CDR3 protein: CASSLVAGTETQYF; CDR3 DNA: TGCGCCAGCAGCTTGGTAGCGGGGACCGAGACGCAGTATTTT
clone size: -; D gene: -; J gene: TRBJ1-3; CDR3 length: 17; V gene: TRBV5-1; CDR3 protein: CASSLSDPGRPGNTIYF; CDR3 DNA: TGCGCCAGCAGCTTAAGTGATCCGGGACGCCCGGGAAACACCATATATTTT
clone size: -; D gene: TRBD2; J gene: TRBJ2-3; CDR3 length: 19; V gene: TRBV28; CDR3 protein: CASSLLMEASGGSTDTQYF; CDR3 DNA: TGTGCCAGCAGTTTGCTGATGGAGGCTAGCGGGGGGTCCACAGATACGCAGTATTTT
clone size: -; D gene: -; J gene: TRBJ1-2; CDR3 length: 15; V gene: TRBV20-1; CDR3 protein: CSARVPLQVSSNTAF; CDR3 DNA: TGCAGTGCTAGGGTGCCGTTACAGGTGTCGAGCAATACGGCCTTC
clone size: -; D gene: -; J gene: TRBJ2-5; CDR3 length: 13; V gene: TRBV6-5; CDR3 protein: CASTPGPRETQYF; CDR3 DNA: TGTGCCAGCACCCCGGGACCACGAGAGACCCAGTACTTC
clone size: -; D gene: TRBD1; J gene: TRBJ1-4; CDR3 length: 15; V gene: TRBV4-2; CDR3 protein: CASSQVLDRGEKLFF; CDR3 DNA: TGTGCCAGCAGCCAAGTCTTGGACAGGGGTGAAAAACTGTTTTTT
clone size: -; D gene: -; J gene: TRBJ2-7; CDR3 length: 15; V gene: TRBV7-9; CDR3 protein: CASSLARGGVSEQYF; CDR3 DNA: TGTGCCAGCAGCTTAGCGCGAGGAGGGGTGAGCGAGCAGTACTTC
clone size: once; D gene: -; J gene: TRBJ2-3; CDR3 length: 16; V gene: TRBV7-9; CDR3 protein: CASSYTPGRGSVTQYF; CDR3 DNA: TGTGCCAGCAGTTATACCCCGGGACGGGGCTCCGTTACGCAGTATTTT
clone size: many; D gene: TRBD1; J gene: TRBJ2-5; CDR3 length: 13; V gene: TRBV4-3; CDR3 protein: CASSPSDRETQYF; CDR3 DNA: TGCGCCAGCAGCCCGTCGGACAGGGAGACCCAGTACTTC
clone size: -; D gene: TRBD1; J gene: TRBJ2-3; CDR3 length: 17; V gene: TRBV7-9; CDR3 protein: CASSPRTGKFVRDTQYF; CDR3 DNA: TGTGCCAGCAGCCCCCGGACAGGGAAATTTGTTCGAGATACGCAGTATTTT
clone size: many; D gene: -; J gene: TRBJ1-6; CDR3 length: 15; V gene: TRBV4-1; CDR3 protein: CASSHPVGGQGGLHF; CDR3 DNA: TGCGCCAGCAGCCATCCAGTGGGCGGTCAAGGTGGCCTCCACTTT
clone size: -; D gene: TRBD1; J gene: TRBJ1-4; CDR3 length: 16; V gene: TRBV5-4; CDR3 protein: CASSSGQGSGYEKLFF; CDR3 DNA: TGTGCCAGCAGCTCGGGACAGGGGAGCGGGTACGAAAAACTGTTTTTT
clone size: many; D gene: -; J gene: TRBJ2-1; CDR3 length: 15; V gene: TRBV4-2; CDR3 protein: CASSQRSRAYNEQFF; CDR3 DNA: TGTGCCAGCAGCCAAAGATCGCGTGCCTACAATGAGCAGTTCTTC
clone size: few; D gene: TRBD1; J gene: TRBJ2-1; CDR3 length: 16; V gene: TRBV15; CDR3 protein: CATSRDQGVSYNEQFF; CDR3 DNA: TGTGCCACCAGCAGAGATCAGGGGGTATCCTACAATGAGCAGTTCTTC
clone size: -; D gene: TRBD2; J gene: TRBJ2-5; CDR3 length: 17; V gene: TRBV5-4; CDR3 protein: CASSSPGLAGFGETQYF; CDR3 DNA: TGTGCCAGCAGCTCCCCCGGACTAGCGGGGTTTGGAGAGACCCAGTACTTC
clone size: -; D gene: TRBD2; J gene: TRBJ2-2; CDR3 length: 15; V gene: TRBV29-1; CDR3 protein: CSVQGLAGGSGELFF; CDR3 DNA: TGCAGCGTTCAGGGACTAGCGGGGGGAAGCGGGGAGCTGTTTTTT
clone size: -; D gene: -; J gene: TRBJ2-1; CDR3 length: 15; V gene: TRBV6-1; CDR3 protein: CASSLDGAAYNEQFF; CDR3 DNA: TGTGCCAGCAGCCTCGATGGGGCCGCCTACAATGAGCAGTTCTTC
clone size: few; D gene: TRBD2; J gene: TRBJ2-3; CDR3 length: 16; V gene: TRBV4-1; CDR3 protein: CASSQGSGGATDTQYF; CDR3 DNA: TGCGCCAGCAGCCAAGGAAGCGGGGGTGCCACAGATACGCAGTATTTT
clone size: few; D gene: -; J gene: TRBJ1-2; CDR3 length: 14; V gene: TRBV6-2/TRBV6-3; CDR3 protein: CASSYTTAAYGYTF; CDR3 DNA: TGTGCCAGCAGTTATACCACGGCTGCCTATGGCTACACCTTC